The entry below gives a single T cell receptor (beta chain) sequence along with its context. The assay was immunoSEQ multiplex PCR, and TCRdb's table has in-frame clones only and misses some. The sample has 43,000 or so clones, roughly 88% seen once. These data come from a study of T cell responses to AZD1222 COVID-19 vaccine. V was trimmed by 1 base and J by 3 bases, leaving 12 bases between them. Germline assignment: CDR1 SGHVS and CDR2 FNYEAQ. CDR3 size: 15 residues. This chain connects TRBV7-6 to TRBJ1-1; D possibly corresponds to TRBD1 (6 bases). The sequence derives from an adult who received the AZD1222 COVID-19 vaccine. The sequencing here drew on peripheral blood, taken 28 days after the second AZD1222 dose. The CDR3 is CASSLVAGADTEAFF. Written as DNA, the CDR3 is TGTGCCAGCAGCTTAGTAGCAGGGGCGGACACTGAAGCTTTCTTT.